Shown below are 8 T cell receptor beta chains from a single sample sequenced in a study of Ad26.COV2.S vaccination and SARS-CoV-2 variants. The treatment here: 15 to 20 received Ad26.COV2.S at low or high dose, single or two shots; five or six received placebo; per-sample allocation not given. Day 63 after the first injection of vaccine or placebo was the sampling time. The repertoire was sequenced with immunoSEQ multiplex PCR; TCRdb's copy has only in-frame clones and lacks some. The sample has 300,000 to 350,000 clones; 85% to 90% are singletons. This specimen was peripheral blood, taken in a trial of Ad26.COV2.S vaccine versus placebo. These receptors originate from a person between 18 and 65 years old who received the Ad26.COV2.S COVID-19 vaccine or a placebo.

The rearrangement joins TRBV7-9 to TRBJ2-2; weak D call: TRBD2 (6 bases). V was cut by 5 bases and J by 1 base, with 11 bases left in between. Germline loops: CDR1 SEHNR, CDR2 FQNEAQ (reference sequence). The CDR3 has 15 residues. The CDR3 protein is CASSPLGLNTGELFF. As DNA, the CDR3 is TGTGCCAGCAGCCCCCTGGGACTGAACACCGGGGAGCTGTTTTTT.

The V gene is TRBV30, the J gene TRBJ1-1; D gene ambiguous. The length of the CDR3 is 11 residues. V lost 3 bases and J 5 bases, leaving 7 bases between the germline ends. The germline V gene encodes CDR1 GTSNPN and CDR2 SVGIG (reference sequence). The CDR3 spells CAWRRDTEAFF. The DNA of the CDR3 is TGTGCCTGGAGAAGGGATACTGAAGCTTTCTTT. The complete variable domain, with remaining parts taken from reference TRBV30 and TRBJ1-1, reads SQTIHQWPATLVQPVGSPLSLECTVEGTSNPNLYWYRQAAGRGLQLLFYSVGIGQISSEVPQNLSASRPQDRQFILSSKKLLLSDSGFYLCAWRRDTEAFFGQGTRLTVV.

The chain has TRBV3-1 (or the pseudogene TRBV3-2) and TRBJ1-1, with unresolved D. This CDR3 has 12 residues. In germline, CDR1 is LGHDT, CDR2 YNNKEL (reference sequence). V was clipped by 5 bases and J by 5 bases, with 9 bases between them. This CDR3 is CASSDRWTEAFF. Here the CDR3 DNA reads TGTGCCAGCAGCGATCGATGGACTGAAGCTTTCTTT.

J is TRBJ2-5 and V is TRBV10-3; 8 bases are shared with TRBD2. CDR1 and CDR2 from the germline V gene are ENHRY and SYGVKD. This CDR3 has 17 amino acids. V was pared by 0 bases and J by 0 bases, with 6 bases of the junction left unmatched. CDR3 DNA: TGTGCCATCAGTGAGTCTGCTGGCGGGGGGTACCAAGAGACCCAGTACTTC. Amino acids: CAISESAGGGYQETQYF.

The chain is built from TRBV7-2 and TRBJ1-2, with D hard to call. V was shortened by 8 bases and J by 5 bases, with 6 bases between the two germline ends. From germline, CDR1 is SGHTA and CDR2 FQGNSA. CDR3 length equals 10 residues. This CDR3 is CASAYYGYTF. CDR3 in DNA: TGTGCCAGCGCCTATTATGGCTACACCTTC.

CDR3 residues: CASSEGSNPGRKYGYTF. The CDR3 nucleotides are TGTGCCAGCAGTGAAGGTTCCAACCCAGGGCGAAAATATGGCTACACCTTC. This chain uses TRBV6-1 with TRBJ1-2, with D perhaps matching TRBD1 (5 bases). The germline V gene encodes CDR1 MNHNS and CDR2 SASEGT. The V end was cut by 1 base, the J end by 5 bases, with 20 bases between. This CDR3 is built from 17 residues.

The V gene is TRBV5-6, the J gene TRBJ1-4, with 10 bases lining up with TRBD1. CDR1 is SGHDT, CDR2 YYEEEE, per germline. The J segment lost 8 bases and the V segment lost 7 bases, leaving 14 bases of the junction unmatched. The CDR3 totals 16 residues. The CDR3 nucleotides are TGTGCCAGCCACCGACAGGGGGCGGGGGCCGACGAAAAACTGTTTTTT. This sequence encodes CASHRQGAGADEKLFF.

This chain connects TRBV6-5 to TRBJ2-3, with 7 bases lining up with TRBD1. CDR1 MNHEY and CDR2 SVGAGI come from the germline V gene. The V segment lost 4 bases and the J segment 2 bases; nucleotides outside the gene matches: 9. CDR3 length: 16 residues. This chain's CDR3 is CASSSRRTGLTDTQYF. The CDR3 DNA is TGTGCCAGCAGTTCTCGAAGGACAGGACTCACAGATACGCAGTATTTT.